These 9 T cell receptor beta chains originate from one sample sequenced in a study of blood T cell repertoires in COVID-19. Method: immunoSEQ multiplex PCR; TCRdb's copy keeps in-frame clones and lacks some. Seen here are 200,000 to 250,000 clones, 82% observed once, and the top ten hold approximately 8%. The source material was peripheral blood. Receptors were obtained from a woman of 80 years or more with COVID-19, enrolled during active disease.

The CDR3 here is CAWTAREGAWQPQHF. The CDR3 DNA sequence: TGTGCCTGGACCGCGCGTGAGGGGGCTTGGCAGCCCCAGCATTTT. The J gene is TRBJ1-5, the V gene TRBV30; 7 bases agree with TRBD1. The CDR3 extends over 15 amino acids. Germline trimming cut 4 bases from V and 7 bases from J; bases unmatched to any gene: 13. The germline CDR1 and CDR2 sequences are GTSNPN and SVGIG (reference sequence).

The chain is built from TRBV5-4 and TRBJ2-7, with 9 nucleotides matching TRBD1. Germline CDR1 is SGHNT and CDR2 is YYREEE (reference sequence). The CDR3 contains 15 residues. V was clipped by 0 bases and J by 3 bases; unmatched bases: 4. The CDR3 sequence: CASSLGDRELYEQYF. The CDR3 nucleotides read TGTGCCAGCAGCTTGGGGGACAGGGAACTCTACGAGCAGTACTTC.

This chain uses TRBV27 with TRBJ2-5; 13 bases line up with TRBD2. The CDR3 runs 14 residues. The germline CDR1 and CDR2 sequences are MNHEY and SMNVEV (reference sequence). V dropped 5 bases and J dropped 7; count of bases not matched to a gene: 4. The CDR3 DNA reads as TGTGCCAGCAGTGGACTAGCGGGGGTTTTGACCCAGTACTTC. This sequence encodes CASSGLAGVLTQYF.

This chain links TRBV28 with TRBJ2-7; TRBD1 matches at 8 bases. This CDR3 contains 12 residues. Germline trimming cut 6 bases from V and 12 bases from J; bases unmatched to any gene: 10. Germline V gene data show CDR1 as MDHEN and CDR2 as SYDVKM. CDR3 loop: CASSPKGDRMYF. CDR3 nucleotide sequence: TGTGCCAGCAGCCCTAAAGGGGACAGGATGTACTTC.

The CDR3 nucleotides are TGTGCCAGCAGCTTAAGGGCCGGGAGCTCCTACGAGCAGTACTTC. This encodes CASSLRAGSSYEQYF. The chain employs TRBV11-3 and TRBJ2-7; perhaps TRBD2 as D (6 bases). The germline gives CDR1 SGHNT, CDR2 YENEEA. Trimming took off 2 bases at V and 0 bases at J, with 11 bases between the two ends. This CDR3 has 15 amino acids.

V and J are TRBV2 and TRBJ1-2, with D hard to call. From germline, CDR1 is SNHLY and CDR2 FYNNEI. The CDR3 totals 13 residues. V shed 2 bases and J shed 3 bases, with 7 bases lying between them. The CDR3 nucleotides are TGTGCCAGCAGTGAATGGGCAGACTATGGCTACACCTTC. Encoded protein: CASSEWADYGYTF.

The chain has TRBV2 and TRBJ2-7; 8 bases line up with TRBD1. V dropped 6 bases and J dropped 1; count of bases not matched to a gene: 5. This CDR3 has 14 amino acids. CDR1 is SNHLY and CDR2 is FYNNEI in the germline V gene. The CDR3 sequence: CASRAGTGSYEQYF. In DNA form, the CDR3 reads TGTGCCAGCAGGGCCGGGACAGGATCCTACGAGCAGTACTTC.

CDR3 bases: TGTGCCAGCAGCGCGGGCCCCCTGGGCTACGAGCAGTACTTC. Encoded protein: CASSAGPLGYEQYF. V is TRBV5-6 and J is TRBJ2-7; D may be TRBD2 (5 bases). Trimming removed 4 bases from V and 3 bases from J, with 14 bases in between. The germline V gene encodes CDR1 SGHDT and CDR2 YYEEEE. This CDR3 contains 14 residues.

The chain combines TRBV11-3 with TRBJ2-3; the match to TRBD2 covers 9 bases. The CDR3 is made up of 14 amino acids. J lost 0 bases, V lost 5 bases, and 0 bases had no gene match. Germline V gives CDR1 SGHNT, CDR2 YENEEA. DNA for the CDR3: TGTGCCAGCAGCGGACTAGCGAGCACAGATACGCAGTATTTT. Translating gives CASSGLASTDTQYF.